This TCR beta chain was recovered during a study of T cell repertoires in cytomegalovirus infection. Turning to the study itself: Indications came from public TCR beta signatures; they pointed to CMV infection and to a matching HLA type.

TCRdb processed the reads anew with MiXCR; each CDR3 protein has one entry. The sample lists around 530,000 distinct CDR3 sequences; less than 30% were seen once. Details on this clonotype: Its antigen is unidentified.

Study findings and constraints: Within the response measured ex vivo, HLA-C-restricted CMV-specific TCR beta clonotypes were dominant.

Looked up from germline, CDR1 is DFQATT and CDR2 is SNEGSKA (reference sequence). The CDR3 sequence is 13 residues long. J gave up 5 bases and V 5 bases, and 6 bases lay outside the gene matches. Specimen: PBMCs. The chain couples TRBV20-1 to TRBJ1-1, with TRBD1 matching over 9 bases. This clonotype was obtained from a human donor in good health (CMV status not recorded). Some clones in this sample may be carry-over from other donors' samples. CDR3 coding DNA: TGCAGTGCTGTAATACAGGGGGCGACTGAAGCTTTCTTT. Translating it yields CSAVIQGATEAFF.